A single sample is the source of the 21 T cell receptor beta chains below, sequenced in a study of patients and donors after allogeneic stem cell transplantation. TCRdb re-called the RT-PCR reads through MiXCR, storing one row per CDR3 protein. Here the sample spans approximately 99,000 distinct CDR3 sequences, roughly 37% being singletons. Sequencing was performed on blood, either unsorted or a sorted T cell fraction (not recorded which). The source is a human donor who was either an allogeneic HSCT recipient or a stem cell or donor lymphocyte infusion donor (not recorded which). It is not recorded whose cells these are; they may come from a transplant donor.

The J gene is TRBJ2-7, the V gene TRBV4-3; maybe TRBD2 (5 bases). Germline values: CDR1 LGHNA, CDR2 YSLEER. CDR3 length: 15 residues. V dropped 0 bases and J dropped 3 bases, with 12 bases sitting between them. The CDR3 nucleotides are TGCGCCAGCAGCCAAGATTGGACGGCGGGCTACGAGCAGTACTTC. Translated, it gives CASSQDWTAGYEQYF.

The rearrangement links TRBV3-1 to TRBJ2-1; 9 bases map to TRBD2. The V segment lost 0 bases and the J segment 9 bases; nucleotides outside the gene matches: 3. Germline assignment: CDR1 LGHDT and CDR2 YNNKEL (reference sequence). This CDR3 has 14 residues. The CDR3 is CASSQDSGSGEQFF. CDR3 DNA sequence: TGTGCCAGCAGCCAAGATAGCGGGAGCGGTGAGCAGTTCTTC.

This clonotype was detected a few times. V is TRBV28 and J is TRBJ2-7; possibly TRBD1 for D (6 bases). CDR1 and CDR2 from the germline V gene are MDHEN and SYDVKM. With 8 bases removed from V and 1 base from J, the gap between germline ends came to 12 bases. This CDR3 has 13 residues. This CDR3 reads CASWDILSYEQYF. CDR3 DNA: TGTGCCAGCTGGGACATCCTTTCCTACGAGCAGTACTTC.

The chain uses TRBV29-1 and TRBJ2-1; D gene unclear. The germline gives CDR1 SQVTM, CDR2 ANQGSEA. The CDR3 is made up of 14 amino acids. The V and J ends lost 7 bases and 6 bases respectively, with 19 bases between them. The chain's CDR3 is CSARTDPASNEQFF. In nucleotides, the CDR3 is TGCAGCGCCCGTACAGACCCCGCCTCCAATGAGCAGTTCTTC.

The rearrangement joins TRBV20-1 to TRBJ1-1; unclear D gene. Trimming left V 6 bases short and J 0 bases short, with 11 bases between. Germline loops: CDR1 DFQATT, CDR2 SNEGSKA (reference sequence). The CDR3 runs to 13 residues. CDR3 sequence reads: CSAPDGLNTEAFF. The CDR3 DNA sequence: TGCAGTGCCCCAGACGGACTGAACACTGAAGCTTTCTTT.

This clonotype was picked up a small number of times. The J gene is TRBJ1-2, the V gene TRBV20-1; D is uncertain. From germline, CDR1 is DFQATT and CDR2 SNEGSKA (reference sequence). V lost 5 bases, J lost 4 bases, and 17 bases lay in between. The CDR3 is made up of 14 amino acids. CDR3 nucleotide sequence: TGCAGTGCTGGTGACCCAGGCCATTTCTATGGCTACACCTTC. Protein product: CSAGDPGHFYGYTF.

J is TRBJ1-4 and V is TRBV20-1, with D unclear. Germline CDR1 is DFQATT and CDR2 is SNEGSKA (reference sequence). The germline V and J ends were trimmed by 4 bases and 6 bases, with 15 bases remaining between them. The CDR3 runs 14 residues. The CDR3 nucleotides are TGCAGTGCTAAAAAAGACCACTTGGATGAAAAACTGTTTTTT. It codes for CSAKKDHLDEKLFF.

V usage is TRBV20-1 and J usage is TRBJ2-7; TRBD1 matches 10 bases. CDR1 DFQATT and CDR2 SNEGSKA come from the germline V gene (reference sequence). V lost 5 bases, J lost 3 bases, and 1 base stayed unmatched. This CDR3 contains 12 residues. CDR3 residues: CSARTGGYEQYF. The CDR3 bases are TGCAGTGCTCGGACAGGGGGCTACGAGCAGTACTTC.

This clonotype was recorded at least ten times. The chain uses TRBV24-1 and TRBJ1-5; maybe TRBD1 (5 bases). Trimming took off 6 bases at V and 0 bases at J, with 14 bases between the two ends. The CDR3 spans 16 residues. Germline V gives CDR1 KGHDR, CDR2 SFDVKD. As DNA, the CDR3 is TGTGCCACCAGTCCTGGAGGGGCCTATAGCAATCAGCCCCAGCATTTT. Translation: CATSPGGAYSNQPQHF.

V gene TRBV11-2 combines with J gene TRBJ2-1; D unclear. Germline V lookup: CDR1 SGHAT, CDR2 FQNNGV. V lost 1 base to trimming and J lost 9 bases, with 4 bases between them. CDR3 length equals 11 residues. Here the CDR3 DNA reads TGTGCCAGCAGCTTAGTGTCTGAGCAGTTCTTC. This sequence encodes CASSLVSEQFF.

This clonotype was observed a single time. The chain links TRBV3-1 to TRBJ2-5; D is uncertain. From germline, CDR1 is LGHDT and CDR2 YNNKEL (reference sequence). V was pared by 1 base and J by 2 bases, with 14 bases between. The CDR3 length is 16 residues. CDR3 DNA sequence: TGTGCCAGCAGCCAAGGCCCGGCGGACCTTCAAGAGACCCAGTACTTC. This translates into CASSQGPADLQETQYF.

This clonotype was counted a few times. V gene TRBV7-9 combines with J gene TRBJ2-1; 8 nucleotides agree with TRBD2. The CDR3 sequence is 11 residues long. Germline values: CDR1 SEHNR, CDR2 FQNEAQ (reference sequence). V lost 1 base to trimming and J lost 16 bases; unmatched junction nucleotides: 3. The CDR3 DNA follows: TGTGCCAGCAGCTTAGGGACTAGCTCATTCTTC. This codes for CASSLGTSSFF.

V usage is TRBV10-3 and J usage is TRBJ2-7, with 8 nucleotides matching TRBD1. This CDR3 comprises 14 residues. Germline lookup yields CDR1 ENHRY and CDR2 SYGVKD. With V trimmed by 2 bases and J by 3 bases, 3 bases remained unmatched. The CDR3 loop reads CAISEGQGVYEQYF. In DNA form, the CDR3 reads TGTGCCATCAGTGAGGGACAGGGTGTCTACGAGCAGTACTTC.

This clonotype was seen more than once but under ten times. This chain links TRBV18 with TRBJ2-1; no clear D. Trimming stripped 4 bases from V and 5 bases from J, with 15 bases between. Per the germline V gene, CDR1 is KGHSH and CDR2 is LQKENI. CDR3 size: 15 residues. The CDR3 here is CASSLTAVVNNEQFF. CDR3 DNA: TGTGCCAGCTCACTCACCGCGGTGGTGAACAATGAGCAGTTCTTC.

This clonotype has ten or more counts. DNA for the CDR3: TGTGCCAGCAGCCCCTTGGGGAGCGTCGACACTGAAGCTTTCTTT. It specifies CASSPLGSVDTEAFF. This chain uses TRBV7-2 with TRBJ1-1; D is undetermined. Trimming pared 5 bases from V and 3 bases from J, leaving 16 bases between. Germline CDR1 and CDR2: SGHTA and FQGNSA. The CDR3 is 15 amino acids. Based on the CDR3 plus reference TRBV7-2 and TRBJ1-1, the full variable domain is GAGVSQSPSNKVTEKGKDVELRCDPISGHTALYWYRQSLGQGLEFLIYFQGNSAPDKSGLPSDRFSAERTGGSVSTLTIQRTQQEDSAVYLCASSPLGSVDTEAFFGQGTRLTVV.

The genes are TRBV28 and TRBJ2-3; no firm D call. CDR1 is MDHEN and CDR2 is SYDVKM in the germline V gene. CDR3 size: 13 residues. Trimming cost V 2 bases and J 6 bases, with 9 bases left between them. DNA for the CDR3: TGTGCCAGCAGTTTACCCCCACTGGATACGCAGTATTTT. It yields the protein CASSLPPLDTQYF. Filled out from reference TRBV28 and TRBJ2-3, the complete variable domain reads DVKVTQSSRYLVKRTGEKVFLECVQDMDHENMFWYRQDPGLGLRLIYFSYDVKMKEKGDIPEGYSVSREKKERFSLILESASTNQTSMYLCASSLPPLDTQYFGPGTRLTVL.

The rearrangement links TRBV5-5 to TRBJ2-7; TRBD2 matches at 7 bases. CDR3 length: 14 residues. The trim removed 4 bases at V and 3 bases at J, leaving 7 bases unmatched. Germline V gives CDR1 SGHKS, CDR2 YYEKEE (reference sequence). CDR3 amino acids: CASSQGLTLYEQYF. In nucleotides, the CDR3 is TGTGCCAGCAGCCAGGGACTAACCCTCTACGAGCAGTACTTC.

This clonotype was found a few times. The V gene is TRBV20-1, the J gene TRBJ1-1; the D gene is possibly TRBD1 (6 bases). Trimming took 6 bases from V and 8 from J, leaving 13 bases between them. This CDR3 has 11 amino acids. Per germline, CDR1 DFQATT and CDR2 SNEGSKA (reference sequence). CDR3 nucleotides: TGCAGTGCCAAGGGACACCGCGAAGCTTTCTTT. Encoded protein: CSAKGHREAFF.

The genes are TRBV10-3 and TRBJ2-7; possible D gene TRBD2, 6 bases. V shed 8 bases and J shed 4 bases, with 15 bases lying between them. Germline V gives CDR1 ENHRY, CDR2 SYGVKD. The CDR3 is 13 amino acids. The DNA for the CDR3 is TGTGCCATCGGGGCCGGGACTGAGTACGAGCAGTACTTC. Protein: CAIGAGTEYEQYF.

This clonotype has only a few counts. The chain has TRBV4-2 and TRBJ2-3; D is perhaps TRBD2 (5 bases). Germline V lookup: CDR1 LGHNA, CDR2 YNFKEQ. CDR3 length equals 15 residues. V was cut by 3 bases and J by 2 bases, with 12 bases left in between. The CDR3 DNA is TGTGCCAGCAGCCACCCAAGCGGCTACACAGATACGCAGTATTTT. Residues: CASSHPSGYTDTQYF.

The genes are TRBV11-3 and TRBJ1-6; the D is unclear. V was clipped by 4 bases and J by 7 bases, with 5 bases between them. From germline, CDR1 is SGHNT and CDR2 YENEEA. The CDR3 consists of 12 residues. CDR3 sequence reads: CASSSQNSPLHF. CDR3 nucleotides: TGTGCCAGCAGCTCTCAAAATTCACCCCTCCACTTT.